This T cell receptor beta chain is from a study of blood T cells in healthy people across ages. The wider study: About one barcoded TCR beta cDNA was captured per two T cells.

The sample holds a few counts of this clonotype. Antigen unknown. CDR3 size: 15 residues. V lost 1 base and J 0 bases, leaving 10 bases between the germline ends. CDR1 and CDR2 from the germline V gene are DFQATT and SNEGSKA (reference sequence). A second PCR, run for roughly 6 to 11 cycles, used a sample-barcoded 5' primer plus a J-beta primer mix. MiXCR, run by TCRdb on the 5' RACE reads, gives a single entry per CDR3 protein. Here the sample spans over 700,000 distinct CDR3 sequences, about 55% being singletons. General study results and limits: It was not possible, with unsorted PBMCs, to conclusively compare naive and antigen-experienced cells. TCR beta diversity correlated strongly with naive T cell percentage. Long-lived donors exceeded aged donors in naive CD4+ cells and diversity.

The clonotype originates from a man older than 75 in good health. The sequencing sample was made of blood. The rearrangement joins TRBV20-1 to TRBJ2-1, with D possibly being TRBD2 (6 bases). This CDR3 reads CSARALASSYNEQFF. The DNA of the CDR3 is TGCAGTGCTAGAGCACTAGCCAGCTCCTACAATGAGCAGTTCTTC.